This TCR beta chain comes out of a study of CD8+CD57+ T cells in acquired aplastic anemia. Only patients with CD8+CD57+ cell expansion on flow cytometry were chosen for sequencing. Genomic DNA, the template, was used for profiling of the TCR beta VDJ and CDR3. TCRdb itself ran the reads through MiXCR, one entry per CDR3 protein. Here the sample spans about 200,000 distinct CDR3 sequences, over 55% being singletons. The CDR3 has 14 residues. V lost 10 bases to trimming and J lost 4 bases, with 14 bases between them. Germline V lookup: CDR1 LNHDA, CDR2 SQIVND (reference sequence). The receptor comes from a human donor with aplastic anemia. Source material: sorted CD4+, CD8+, or CD8+CD57+ T cells (not recorded which) from PBMCs. V usage is TRBV19 and J usage is TRBJ1-6; possibly TRBD1 for D (5 bases). This CDR3 is CATKDTSYNSPLHF. The CDR3 nucleotides read TGTGCCACTAAGGACACCTCGTATAATTCACCCCTCCACTTT.